Presented here are 16 T cell receptor beta chains from one specimen sequenced in a study of technical replicates of blood from several donors. TCRdb's copy holds only in-frame clones and misses some; the assay was immunoSEQ multiplex PCR. The sample consists of around 62,000 clones, about 97% of them appearing once. Sequencing was carried out using T cells isolated from PBMCs. The receptors stem from a human donor in good health.

The V gene is TRBV12-2, the J gene TRBJ2-3; no check of the table's D call, TRBD2, against the DNA was made. TRBV12-2 is given as a pseudogene. This CDR3 has 16 residues. CDR3 sequence reads: CASRFPSGPSTDTQYF. The DNA for the CDR3 is TGTGCAAGTCGCTTCCCTAGCGGGCCTAGCACAGATACGCAGTATTTT.

J is TRBJ2-7 and V is TRBV29-1; 8 positions match TRBD1. The germline V gene encodes CDR1 SQVTM and CDR2 ANQGSEA. V shed 1 base, J shed 2 bases, and the junction held 10 bases outside the gene matches. CDR3 length: 16 amino acids. Here the CDR3 reads CSVEGGQGARAYEQYF. The CDR3, as DNA: TGCAGCGTTGAAGGAGGGCAGGGGGCTAGGGCCTACGAGCAGTACTTC.

The chain has TRBV19 and TRBJ1-2; no clear D. Germline CDR1 LNHDA, CDR2 SQIVND (reference sequence). V was pared by 10 bases and J by 4 bases, with 16 bases between. The CDR3 sequence is 13 residues long. CDR3 amino acids: CATQAVTRYGYTF. The CDR3 DNA follows: TGTGCCACCCAAGCCGTCACCCGCTATGGCTACACCTTC.

This sequence joins TRBV4-1 and TRBJ2-1; TRBD1 matches at 10 bases. This CDR3 is 15 amino acids long. Losses at the gene ends were 4 bases for V and 7 bases for J; bases not matched to a gene: 7. Germline loops: CDR1 MGHRA, CDR2 YSYEKL. DNA for the CDR3: TGCGCCAGCAGCCCAAGGGACAGGGGCTCGAATGAGCAGTTCTTC. This encodes CASSPRDRGSNEQFF.

The V call is TRBV28, the J call TRBJ1-5, with a tentative D call TRBD1 (5 bases). Germline V gene sequence: CDR1 MDHEN, CDR2 SYDVKM. The CDR3 is 15 amino acids. V dropped 4 bases and J dropped 3 bases, with 13 bases sitting between them. CDR3 loop: CASSYGGGNNQPQHF. The CDR3 DNA sequence: TGTGCCAGCAGTTACGGGGGAGGGAACAATCAGCCCCAGCATTTT.

V and J are TRBV7-6 and TRBJ2-2; 7 bases fit TRBD2. CDR3 length equals 16 residues. J gave up 6 bases and V 0 bases, and 7 bases lay outside the gene matches. Germline values: CDR1 SGHVS, CDR2 FNYEAQ. The CDR3 loop reads CASSLAPAGSSGELFF. The CDR3 DNA is TGTGCCAGCAGCTTAGCCCCAGCGGGATCTTCCGGGGAGCTGTTTTTT.

The rearrangement links TRBV5-5 to TRBJ1-1; the match to TRBD1 covers 8 bases. With 3 bases clipped from V and 6 bases from J, the junction kept 1 base outside the gene matches. CDR1 and CDR2 (germline): SGHKS, YYEKEE (reference sequence). This CDR3 spans 12 amino acids. The CDR3: CASSSTGAEAFF. CDR3 DNA: TGTGCCAGCAGCTCGACAGGGGCTGAAGCTTTCTTT.

V usage is TRBV5-6 and J usage is TRBJ1-2, with D hard to call. The germline V gene encodes CDR1 SGHDT and CDR2 YYEEEE. The CDR3 has 12 residues. Trimming removed 6 bases from V and 5 bases from J, with 11 bases in between. The CDR3 coding sequence is TGTGCCAGCATCAGGACGGGGTATGGCTACACCTTC. It codes for CASIRTGYGYTF.

This rearrangement joins TRBV14 to TRBJ1-1; D is uncertain. The CDR3 length is 15 residues. Germline CDR1 reads SGHDN; CDR2 reads FVKESK. Trimming pared 2 bases from V and 4 bases from J, leaving 14 bases between. This CDR3 is CASSQSLIYSTEAFF. The DNA of the CDR3 is TGTGCCAGCAGCCAAAGTTTAATTTACAGCACTGAAGCTTTCTTT.

The chain joins TRBV6-6 to TRBJ2-7; TRBD2 matches 11 bases. V lost 7 bases and J lost 3; bases outside the gene matches: 8. CDR3 size: 15 residues. Germline lookup yields CDR1 MNHNY and CDR2 SVGAGI (reference sequence). The CDR3 reads CASTRTSGPLYEQYF. CDR3 bases: TGTGCCAGCACCCGGACTAGCGGGCCCCTCTACGAGCAGTACTTC.

CDR3 nucleotides: TGTGCCAGCAGCTTTCCGGGACTAGCGGGCAATGAGCAGTTCTTC. Residues: CASSFPGLAGNEQFF. This rearrangement joins TRBV7-8 to TRBJ2-1; 12 bases map to TRBD2. Per germline, CDR1 SGHVS and CDR2 FQNEAQ. The V gene end was trimmed by 3 bases and the J gene end by 6 bases; junction bases not matched to a gene: 3. The CDR3 contains 15 residues.

The chain joins TRBV2 to TRBJ1-1; 7 bases line up with TRBD1. The ends lost 6 bases at V and 3 bases at J; junction bases unmatched: 7. Germline V lookup: CDR1 SNHLY, CDR2 FYNNEI. The CDR3 contains 14 residues. The CDR3 region is CASSGDSAYTEAFF. The CDR3 bases are TGTGCCAGCAGCGGGGACAGTGCTTACACTGAAGCTTTCTTT.

The chain has TRBV28 and TRBJ1-1; D unclear. The length of the CDR3 is 17 residues. The germline V and J ends were trimmed by 3 bases and 1 base, with 18 bases remaining between them. Germline CDR1 reads MDHEN; CDR2 reads SYDVKM. In DNA form, the CDR3 reads TGTGCCAGCAGTTTCTCTCGCTGGAGAACGTCGAACACTGAAGCTTTCTTT. Its translation: CASSFSRWRTSNTEAFF.

This clone came up once. The rearrangement joins TRBV6-1 to TRBJ2-1, with D possibly matching TRBD2 (6 bases). V lost 1 base and J 7 bases, leaving 14 bases between the germline ends. The CDR3 has 15 amino acids. Germline V gene sequence: CDR1 MNHNS, CDR2 SASEGT. The chain's CDR3 is CASSEVPGAKNEQFF. In DNA form, the CDR3 reads TGTGCCAGCAGTGAAGTCCCGGGAGCAAAGAATGAGCAGTTCTTC.

In DNA form, the CDR3 reads TGTGCCAGCAGTTTTGACATCTCTGGAAACACCATATATTTT. It specifies CASSFDISGNTIYF. The V call is TRBV6-5, the J call TRBJ1-3; D ambiguous. This CDR3 is built from 14 residues. Germline values: CDR1 MNHEY, CDR2 SVGAGI. V was clipped by 4 bases and J by 0 bases, with 7 bases between them.

J is TRBJ2-5 and V is TRBV18; TRBD1 agrees at 8 bases. Trimming took 3 bases from V and 1 from J; bases not matched to a gene: 7. From germline, CDR1 is KGHSH and CDR2 LQKENI. The CDR3 extends over 16 amino acids. CDR3: CASSPAGQGPQETQYF. DNA of the CDR3: TGTGCCAGCTCACCTGCAGGACAGGGTCCCCAAGAGACCCAGTACTTC. The full variable domain, rest sourced from reference TRBV18 and TRBJ2-5, is NAGVMQNPRHLVRRRGQEARLRCSPMKGHSHVYWYRQLPEEGLKFMVYLQKENIIDESGMPKERFSAEFPKEGPSILRIQQVVRGDSAAYFCASSPAGQGPQETQYFGPGTRLLVL.